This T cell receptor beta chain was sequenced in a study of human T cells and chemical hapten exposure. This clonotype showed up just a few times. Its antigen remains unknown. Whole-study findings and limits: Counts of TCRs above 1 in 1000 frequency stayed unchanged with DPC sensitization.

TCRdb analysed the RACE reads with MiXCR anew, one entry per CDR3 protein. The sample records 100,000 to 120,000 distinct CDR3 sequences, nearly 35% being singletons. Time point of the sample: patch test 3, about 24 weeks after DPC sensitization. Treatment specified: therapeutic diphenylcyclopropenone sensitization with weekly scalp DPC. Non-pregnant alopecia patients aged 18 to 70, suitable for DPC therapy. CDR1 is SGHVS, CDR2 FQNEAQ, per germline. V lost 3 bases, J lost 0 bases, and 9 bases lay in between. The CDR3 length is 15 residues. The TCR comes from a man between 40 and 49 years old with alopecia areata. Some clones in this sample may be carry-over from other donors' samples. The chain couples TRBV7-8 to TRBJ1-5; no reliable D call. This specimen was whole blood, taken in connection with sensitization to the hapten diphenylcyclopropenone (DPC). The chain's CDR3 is CASSFSGYSNQPQHF. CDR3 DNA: TGTGCCAGCAGCTTTTCGGGGTATAGCAATCAGCCCCAGCATTTT.